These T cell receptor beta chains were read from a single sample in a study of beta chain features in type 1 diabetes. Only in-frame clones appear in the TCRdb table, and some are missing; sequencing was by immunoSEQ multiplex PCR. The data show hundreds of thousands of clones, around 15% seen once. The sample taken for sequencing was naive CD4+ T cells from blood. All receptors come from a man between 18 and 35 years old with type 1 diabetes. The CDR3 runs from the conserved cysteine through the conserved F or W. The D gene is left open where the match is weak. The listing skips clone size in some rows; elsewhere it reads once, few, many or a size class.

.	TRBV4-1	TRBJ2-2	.	TGCGCCAGCAGCCAAGTAGGCGGAACCGGGGAGCTGTTTTTT	CASSQVGGTGELFF
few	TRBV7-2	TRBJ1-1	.	TGTGCCAGCAGCCGCGACGGGGGCCAGGGACGGACTGAAGCTTTCTTT	CASSRDGGQGRTEAFF
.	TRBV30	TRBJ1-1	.	TGTGCCTGGAGTGTTGCTAGTGGGGCTTTCTTT	CAWSVASGAFF
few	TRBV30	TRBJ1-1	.	TGTGCCTGGAGTGCAGGCCGGACCTCAACTCTGAACACTGAAGCTTTCTTT	CAWSAGRTSTLNTEAFF
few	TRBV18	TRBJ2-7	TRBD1	TGTGCCAGCTCACAAACAGGGGACGAGCAGTACTTC	CASSQTGDEQYF
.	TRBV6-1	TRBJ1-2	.	TGTGCCAGCAGGCGAACGATTGGCTACACCTTC	CASRRTIGYTF
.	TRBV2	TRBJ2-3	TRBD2	TGTGCCAGCAGTGAGGGTAGCGGGACCCGCGCGCAGTATTTT	CASSEGSGTRAQYF
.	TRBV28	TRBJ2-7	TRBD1	TGTGCCAGCAGTTTACGTGCACAGGGGGGTCCGTACTTC	CASSLRAQGGPYF
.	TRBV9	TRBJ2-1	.	TGTGCCAGCAGCGCCCGGACGGCTCTCAGTGGGGAGCAGTTCTTC	CASSARTALSGEQFF
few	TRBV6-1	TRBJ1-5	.	TGTGCCAGCAGTGGGAGCAAGCAGGGATTGAGCAATCAGCCCCAGCATTTT	CASSGSKQGLSNQPQHF
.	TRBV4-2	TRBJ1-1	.	TGTGCCAGTACGGACCGGGCTGGTCAGTTTACAGGCACTGAAGCTTTCTTT	CASTDRAGQFTGTEAFF
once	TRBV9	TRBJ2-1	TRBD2	TGTGCCAGCAGCGTAGCGGCGGGAGATTCCTACAATGAGCAGTTCTTC	CASSVAAGDSYNEQFF
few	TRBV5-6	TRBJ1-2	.	TGTGCCAGCAGCTTGGACAGGTCGTACTATGGCTACACCTTC	CASSLDRSYYGYTF
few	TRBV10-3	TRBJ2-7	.	TGTGCCATCAGTGTGTTCGGGGGACAGATCGACGAGCAGTACTTC	CAISVFGGQIDEQYF
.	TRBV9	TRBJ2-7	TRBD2	TGTGCCAGCAGCGTAGACCTAGCGGGAGGGCCCCGGCAGTACTTC	CASSVDLAGGPRQYF
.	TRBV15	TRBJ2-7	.	TGTGCCACCAGCAGAGATAGAGGTGCCTACGAGCAGTACTTC	CATSRDRGAYEQYF
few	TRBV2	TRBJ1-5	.	TGTGCCAGCAGCGCCGGGGCTAACAATCAGCCCCAGCATTTT	CASSAGANNQPQHF
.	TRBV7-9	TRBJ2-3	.	TGTGCCAGCAGCTTAGACCCACTAGCTATAGATACGCAGTATTTT	CASSLDPLAIDTQYF
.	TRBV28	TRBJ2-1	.	TGTGCCAGCAGCCGGGACACCCGACGGATGAGGCAGTTCTTC	CASSRDTRRMRQFF
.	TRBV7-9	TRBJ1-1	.	TGTGCCAGCTCCTACGGTAGGAACACTGAAGCTTTCTTT	CASSYGRNTEAFF
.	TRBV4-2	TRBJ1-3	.	TGTGCCAGCAGCCACCTGTCGTCAAAAGAAGGAAACACCATATATTTT	CASSHLSSKEGNTIYF
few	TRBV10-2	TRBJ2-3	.	TGCGCCAGCAAGCAGGGTGGCGGCACAGATACGCAGTATTTT	CASKQGGGTDTQYF
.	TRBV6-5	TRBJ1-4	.	TGTGCCAGCAGTACCGCGGGAAAACTGTTTTTT	CASSTAGKLFF
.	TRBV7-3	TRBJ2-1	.	TGTGCCAGCAGCCAAAACCGGGACACTTACAATGAGCAGTTCTTC	CASSQNRDTYNEQFF
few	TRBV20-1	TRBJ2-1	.	TGCAGTGCTGTGCGGAACAATGAGCAGTTCTTC	CSAVRNNEQFF
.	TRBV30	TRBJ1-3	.	TGTGCCTGGATGGGCGTCTCTGGAAACACCATATATTTT	CAWMGVSGNTIYF
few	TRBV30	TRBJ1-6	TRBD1	TGTGCCTGGAGTGGGGACAGGGGAGCCAGGGATTCACCCCTCCACTTT	CAWSGDRGARDSPLHF
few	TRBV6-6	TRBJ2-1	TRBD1	TGTGCCAGCATGAAATTGGACAGGGACAATGAGCAGTTCTTC	CASMKLDRDNEQFF
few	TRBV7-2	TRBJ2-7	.	TGTGCCAGCAGCTTAGCGCGGCATTCCTACGAGCAGTACTTC	CASSLARHSYEQYF
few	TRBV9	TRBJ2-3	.	TGTGCCTGCGGCCAGGGAAACCCAGATACGCAGTATTTT	CACGQGNPDTQYF
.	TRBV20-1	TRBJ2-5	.	TGCAGTGTTTATAGGGTGGAGACCCAGTACTTC	CSVYRVETQYF
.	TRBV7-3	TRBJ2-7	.	TGTGCCAGCAGTCCGGCCGGTGGGGAGCAGTACTTC	CASSPAGGEQYF
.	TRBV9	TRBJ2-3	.	TGTGCCAGCAGCGGGGGATGGATGCGCCAGGATACGCAGTATTTT	CASSGGWMRQDTQYF
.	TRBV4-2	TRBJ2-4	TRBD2	TGTGCCAGCAGCCAAGATCTGAGCGGGGGCGGATTTCGAAACATTCAGTACTTC	CASSQDLSGGGFRNIQYF
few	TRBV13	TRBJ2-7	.	TGTGCCAGCAGCTCGGACACAGGATCCTACGAGCAGTACTTC	CASSSDTGSYEQYF
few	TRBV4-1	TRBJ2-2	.	TGCGCCAGCAGCCAAGAAGCTTTACCATTGGCAGGGACCGGGGAGCTGTTTTTT	CASSQEALPLAGTGELFF
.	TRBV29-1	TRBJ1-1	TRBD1	TGCAGCGTCGGGGACAGGGAGGGCACTGAAGCTTTCTTT	CSVGDREGTEAFF
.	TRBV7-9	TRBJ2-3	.	TGTGCCAGCAGCTTATGGGGTGGGGGACACGCAGATACGCAGTATTTT	CASSLWGGGHADTQYF
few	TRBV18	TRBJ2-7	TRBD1	TGTGCCAGCTCACCTCCAAACAGGGGAGCCTACGAGCAGTACTTC	CASSPPNRGAYEQYF